The source of this T cell receptor beta chain is a study of blood T cell repertoires in COVID-19. Study as a whole: Both acute and convalescent COVID-19 samples were obtained from the United States, Italy and Spain. PBMCs, B-cell-depleted T cells, or T cells were the source of the cDNA or gDNA that made up the material.

Produced via immunoSEQ multiplex PCR; TCRdb's table is partial and in-frame only. The data hold roughly 200,000 clones, with 78% observed a single time. This CDR3 region has 15 residues. Germline-derived CDR1 and CDR2 are MNHEY and SVGEGT. V dropped 6 bases and J dropped 8 bases, with 22 bases sitting between them. The sequenced sample consisted of peripheral blood. The rearrangement links TRBV6-2 or TRBV6-3 to TRBJ1-2; tentative D call: TRBD1 (6 bases). This receptor was identified in a woman aged 80 or over with active or convalescent COVID-19. The CDR3 protein is CASSNQGQPGGGYTF. DNA of the CDR3: TGTGCCAGCAGCAACCAAGGACAGCCCGGAGGAGGCTACACCTTC.